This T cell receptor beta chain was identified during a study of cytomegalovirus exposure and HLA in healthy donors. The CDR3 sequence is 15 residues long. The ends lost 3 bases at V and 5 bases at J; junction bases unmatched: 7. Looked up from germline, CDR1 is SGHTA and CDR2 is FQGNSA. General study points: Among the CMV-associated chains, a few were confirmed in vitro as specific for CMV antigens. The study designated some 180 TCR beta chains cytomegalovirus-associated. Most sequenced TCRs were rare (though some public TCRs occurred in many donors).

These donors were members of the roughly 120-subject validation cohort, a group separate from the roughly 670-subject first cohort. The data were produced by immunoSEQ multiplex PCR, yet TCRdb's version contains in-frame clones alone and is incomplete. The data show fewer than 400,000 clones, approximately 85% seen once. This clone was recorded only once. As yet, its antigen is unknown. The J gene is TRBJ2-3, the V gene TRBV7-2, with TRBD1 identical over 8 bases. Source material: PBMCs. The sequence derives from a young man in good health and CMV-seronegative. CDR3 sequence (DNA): TGTGCCAGCAGCTTGGGTCAGGGGGCGATAGATACGCAGTATTTT. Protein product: CASSLGQGAIDTQYF.